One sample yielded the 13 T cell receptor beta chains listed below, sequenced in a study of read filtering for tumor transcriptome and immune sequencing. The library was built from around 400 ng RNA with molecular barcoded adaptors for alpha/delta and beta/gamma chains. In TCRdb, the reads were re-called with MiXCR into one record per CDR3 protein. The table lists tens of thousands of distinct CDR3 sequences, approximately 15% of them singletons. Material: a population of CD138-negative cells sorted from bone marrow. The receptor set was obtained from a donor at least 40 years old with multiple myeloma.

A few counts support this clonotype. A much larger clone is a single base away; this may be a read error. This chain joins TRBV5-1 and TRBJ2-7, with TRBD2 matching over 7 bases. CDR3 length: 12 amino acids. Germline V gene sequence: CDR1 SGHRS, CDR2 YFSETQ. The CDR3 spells CTSKRDLYEQYF. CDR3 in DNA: TGCACCAGCAAGCGGGACCTCTACGAGCAGTACTTC.

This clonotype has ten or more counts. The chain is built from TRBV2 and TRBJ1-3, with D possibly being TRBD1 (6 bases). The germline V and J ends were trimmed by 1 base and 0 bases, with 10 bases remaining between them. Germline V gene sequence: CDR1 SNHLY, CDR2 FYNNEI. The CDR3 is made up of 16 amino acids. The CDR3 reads CASSEERGSSGNTIYF. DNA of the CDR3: TGTGCCAGCAGTGAAGAAAGGGGGAGCTCTGGAAACACCATATATTTT.

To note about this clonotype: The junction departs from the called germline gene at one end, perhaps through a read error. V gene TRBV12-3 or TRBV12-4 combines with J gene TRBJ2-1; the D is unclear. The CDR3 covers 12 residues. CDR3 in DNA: TGTGCCTGCAGCCGCCAATACAATGAGCAGTTCTTC. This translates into CACSRQYNEQFF.

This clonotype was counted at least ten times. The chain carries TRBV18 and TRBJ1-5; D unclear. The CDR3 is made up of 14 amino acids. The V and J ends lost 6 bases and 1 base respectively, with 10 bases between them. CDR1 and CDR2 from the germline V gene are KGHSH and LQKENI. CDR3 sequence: CASSPGNSNQPQHF. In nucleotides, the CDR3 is TGTGCCAGCTCCCCAGGAAACAGCAATCAGCCCCAGCATTTT.

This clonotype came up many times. The CDR3 DNA follows: TGCAGTGCTAGACTGAGCGGGAGACCTACCGGTAATGAGCAGTTCTTC. Amino acids: CSARLSGRPTGNEQFF. The chain recombines TRBV20-1 with TRBJ2-1; 8 positions agree with TRBD2. The CDR3 totals 16 residues. V dropped 2 bases and J dropped 7; count of bases not matched to a gene: 13. The V gene's germline CDR1 is DFQATT and CDR2 SNEGSKA (reference sequence).

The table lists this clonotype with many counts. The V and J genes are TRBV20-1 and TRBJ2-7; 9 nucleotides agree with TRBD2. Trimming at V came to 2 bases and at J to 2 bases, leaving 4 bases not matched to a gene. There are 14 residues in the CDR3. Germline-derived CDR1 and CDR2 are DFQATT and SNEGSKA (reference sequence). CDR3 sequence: CSARSRTSAYEQYF. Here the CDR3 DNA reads TGCAGTGCTAGATCTAGGACTAGCGCCTACGAGCAGTACTTC.

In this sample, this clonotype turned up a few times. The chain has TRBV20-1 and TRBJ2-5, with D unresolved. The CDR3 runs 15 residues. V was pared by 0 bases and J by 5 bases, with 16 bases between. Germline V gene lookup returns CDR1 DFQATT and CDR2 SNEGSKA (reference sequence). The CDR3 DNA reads TGCAGTGCTAGAGATTTTGGGTCACTTTCGGAGACCCAGTACTTC. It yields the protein CSARDFGSLSETQYF.

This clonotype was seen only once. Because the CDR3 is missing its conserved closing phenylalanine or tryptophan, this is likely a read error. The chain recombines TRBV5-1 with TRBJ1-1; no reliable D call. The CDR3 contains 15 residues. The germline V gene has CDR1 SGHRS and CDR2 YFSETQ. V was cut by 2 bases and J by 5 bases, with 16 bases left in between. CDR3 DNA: TGCGCCAGCAGCTTTGCGGATGGGATTGGAACTGAAGCTTTCCTT. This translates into CASSFADGIGTEAFL.

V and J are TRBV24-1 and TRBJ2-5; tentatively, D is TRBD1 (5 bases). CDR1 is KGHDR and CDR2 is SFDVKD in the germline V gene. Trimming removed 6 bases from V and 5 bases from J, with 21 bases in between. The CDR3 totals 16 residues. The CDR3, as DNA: TGTGCCACCAGTTCATCCCGGCCAGGGATGTTGGAGACCCAGTACTTC. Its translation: CATSSSRPGMLETQYF.

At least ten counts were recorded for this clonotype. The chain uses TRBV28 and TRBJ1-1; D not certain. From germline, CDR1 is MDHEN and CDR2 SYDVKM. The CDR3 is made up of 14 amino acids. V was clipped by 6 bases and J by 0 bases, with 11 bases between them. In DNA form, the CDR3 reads TGTGCCAGCAGGAGCACCATCGTGAACACTGAAGCTTTCTTT. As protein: CASRSTIVNTEAFF.

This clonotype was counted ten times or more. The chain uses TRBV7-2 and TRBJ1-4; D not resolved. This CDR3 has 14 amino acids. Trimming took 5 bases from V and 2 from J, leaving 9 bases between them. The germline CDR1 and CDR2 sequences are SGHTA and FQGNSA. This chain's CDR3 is CASSMGGTNEKLFF. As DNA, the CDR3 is TGTGCCAGCAGCATGGGAGGGACTAATGAAAAACTGTTTTTT.

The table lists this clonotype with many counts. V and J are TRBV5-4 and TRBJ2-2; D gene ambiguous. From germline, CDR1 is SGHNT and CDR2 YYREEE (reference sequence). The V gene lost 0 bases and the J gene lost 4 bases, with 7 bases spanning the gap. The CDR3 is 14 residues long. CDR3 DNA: TGTGCCAGCAGCTTGGAAAGAGGCACCGGGGAGCTGTTTTTT. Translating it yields CASSLERGTGELFF.

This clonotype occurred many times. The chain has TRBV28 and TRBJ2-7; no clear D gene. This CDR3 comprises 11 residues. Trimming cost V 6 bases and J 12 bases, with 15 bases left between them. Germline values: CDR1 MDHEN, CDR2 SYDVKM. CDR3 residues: CASRNGLVPYF. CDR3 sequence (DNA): TGTGCCAGCAGGAACGGTCTAGTTCCGTACTTC.